These T cell receptor beta chains were read from a single sample in a study of neoadjuvant nivolumab and ipilimumab in lung cancer. Sequencing used immunoSEQ multiplex PCR; TCRdb keeps in-frame clones, though not all of them. This table holds tens of thousands of clones, more than 90% found once. The sequences come from peripheral blood, collected after neoadjuvant nivolumab, alone or with ipilimumab, at or shortly before surgery. The receptors were gathered from an adult with non-small cell lung cancer. Both conserved end residues are part of each CDR3. The order of the fields is V gene, J gene, clone size, CDR3 protein. A clone size is listed for some rows: how often the clone was seen (once, few, many), or a class if it is expanded.

TRBV29-1,TRBJ1-2,NA,CSSSLVKGQGYTF
TRBV5-1,TRBJ2-7,NA,CASSPGDEQYF
TRBV5-1,TRBJ2-4,NA,CASSSGRVAKNIQYF
TRBV5-1,TRBJ1-1,NA,CASSLVGGETEAFF
TRBV2,TRBJ2-1,NA,CASSEQGDRGRYNEQFF
TRBV4-1,TRBJ1-2,few,CASSQGTGSFYGYTF
TRBV7-9,TRBJ2-1,NA,CASSLAQGASYNEQFF
TRBV11-2,TRBJ2-1,NA,CASSRLPGTPGGNEQFF
TRBV14,TRBJ1-1,once,CASSPKNTEAFF
TRBV5-4,TRBJ1-4,NA,CASSLEVEGGKLFF
TRBV25-1,TRBJ1-2,NA,CASSPITGFGYTF
TRBV7-8,TRBJ2-7,NA,CASSLRGVAGGYEQYF
TRBV4-1,TRBJ1-1,NA,CASRSGVNTEAFF
TRBV29-1,TRBJ1-4,NA,CSVVSGGPNEKLFF
TRBV27,TRBJ2-7,NA,CASSLSGSSGIGEQYF
TRBV6-5,TRBJ2-5,NA,CASSYRGTNWRETQYF
TRBV5-1,TRBJ1-1,NA,CASSLGQVNTEAFF
TRBV5-4,TRBJ1-1,NA,CASSLGTGKLNTEAFF
TRBV5-6,TRBJ1-4,once,CASSLGQGDEKLFF
TRBV7-2,TRBJ2-3,NA,CASSAPWEDTQYF
TRBV5-1,TRBJ2-1,NA,CASRDGRLAGTNEQFF
TRBV5-6,TRBJ1-2,NA,CASSWSTDRIF
TRBV7-9,TRBJ2-7,NA,CASSRTGYEQYF
TRBV5-1,TRBJ1-2,once,CASSLEVVGGYTF
TRBV5-5,TRBJ2-7,NA,CASSPSPMSGEQYF
TRBV27,TRBJ1-1,NA,CASSLEGRMAEAFF
TRBV9,TRBJ2-3,NA,CASSVRDRGADTQYF
TRBV7-3,TRBJ2-1,NA,CASSPYPSPRDEQFF
TRBV9,TRBJ2-1,NA,CASSPLSSSSYNEQFF
TRBV6-1,TRBJ1-4,NA,CASRGYGDNEKLFF
TRBV11-2,TRBJ2-3,NA,CASSSAATQYF
TRBV7-6,TRBJ2-3,NA,CASSLAGVGTDTQYF
TRBV7-4,TRBJ1-1,NA,CASRLHKDRDTEAFF
TRBV5-1,TRBJ1-1,once,CASSLQPGSNTEAFF
TRBV18,TRBJ2-7,NA,CASSPHRDAYEQYF
TRBV9,TRBJ1-2,NA,CASSVTQGDDGYTF
TRBV18,TRBJ2-1,NA,CASSPQGGYNEQFF
TRBV25-1,TRBJ1-1,NA,CASSARDRRNAEAFF
TRBV18,TRBJ2-5,few,CASSPGPGQRNQETQYF
TRBV5-1,TRBJ1-1,NA,CASSQQGVNTEAFF